This T cell receptor (beta chain) was profiled in a study of CD8 T cell repertoires and HIV-1 epitope variants. Trimming pared 6 bases from V and 4 bases from J, leaving 15 bases between. This CDR3 is 14 amino acids long. CDR1 and CDR2 (germline): LNHDA, SQIVND (reference sequence). Assay used: immunoSEQ multiplex PCR; TCRdb lists only in-frame clones, some missing. The sample includes about 95,000 clones, roughly four fifths of them seen just once. The V call is TRBV19, the J call TRBJ1-2, with no clear D. The receptor comes from a male donor with HIV. The sequenced sample was uncultured baseline CD8+ T cells from peripheral blood mononuclear cells (PBMCs). The CDR3 coding sequence is TGTGCCAGTAGACCCAACCCGGACCCCTATGGCTACACCTTC. This codes for CASRPNPDPYGYTF.